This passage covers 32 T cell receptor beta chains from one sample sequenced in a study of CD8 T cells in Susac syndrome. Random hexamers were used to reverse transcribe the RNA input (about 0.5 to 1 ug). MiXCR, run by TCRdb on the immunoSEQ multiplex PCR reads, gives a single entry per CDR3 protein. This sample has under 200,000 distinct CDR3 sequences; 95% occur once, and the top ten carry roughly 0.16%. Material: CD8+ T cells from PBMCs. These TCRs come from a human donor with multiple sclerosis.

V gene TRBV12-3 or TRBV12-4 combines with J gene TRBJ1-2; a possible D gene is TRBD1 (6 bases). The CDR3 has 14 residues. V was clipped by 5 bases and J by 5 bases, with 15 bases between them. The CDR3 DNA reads TGTGCCAGCAGTAACCGGGACATTCCATATGGCTACACCTTC. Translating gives CASSNRDIPYGYTF.

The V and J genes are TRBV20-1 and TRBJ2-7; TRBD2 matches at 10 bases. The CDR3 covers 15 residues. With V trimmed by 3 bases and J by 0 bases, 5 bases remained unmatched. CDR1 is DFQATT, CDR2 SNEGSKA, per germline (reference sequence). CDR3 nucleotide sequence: TGCAGTGCTAGTGATAGCGGGGGGATCTCCTACGAGCAGTACTTC. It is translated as CSASDSGGISYEQYF.

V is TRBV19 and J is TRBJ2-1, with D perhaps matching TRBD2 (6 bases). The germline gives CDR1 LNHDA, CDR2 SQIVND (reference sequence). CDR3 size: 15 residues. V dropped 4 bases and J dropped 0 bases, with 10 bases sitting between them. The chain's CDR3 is CASSTSASSYNEQFF. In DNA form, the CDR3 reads TGTGCCAGTAGTACTAGCGCCAGCTCCTACAATGAGCAGTTCTTC.

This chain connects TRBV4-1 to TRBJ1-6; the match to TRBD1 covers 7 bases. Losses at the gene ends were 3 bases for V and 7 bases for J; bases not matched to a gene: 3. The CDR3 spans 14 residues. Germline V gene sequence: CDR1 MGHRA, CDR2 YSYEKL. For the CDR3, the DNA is TGCGCCAGCAGCCAGGGACAGCTAAATTCACCCCTCCACTTT. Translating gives CASSQGQLNSPLHF.

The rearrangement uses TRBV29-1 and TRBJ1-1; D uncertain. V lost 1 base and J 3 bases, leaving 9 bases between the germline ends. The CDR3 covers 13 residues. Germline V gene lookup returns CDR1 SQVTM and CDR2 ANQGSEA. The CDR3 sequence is CSVEGWQDTEAFF. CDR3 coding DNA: TGCAGCGTTGAAGGGTGGCAGGACACTGAAGCTTTCTTT.

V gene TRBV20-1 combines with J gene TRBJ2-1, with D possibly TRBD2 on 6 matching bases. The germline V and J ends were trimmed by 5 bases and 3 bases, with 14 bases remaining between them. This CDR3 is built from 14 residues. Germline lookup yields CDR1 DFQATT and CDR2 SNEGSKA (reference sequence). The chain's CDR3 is CSAESGLVYNEQFF. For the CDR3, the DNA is TGCAGTGCTGAGTCGGGACTTGTCTACAATGAGCAGTTCTTC.

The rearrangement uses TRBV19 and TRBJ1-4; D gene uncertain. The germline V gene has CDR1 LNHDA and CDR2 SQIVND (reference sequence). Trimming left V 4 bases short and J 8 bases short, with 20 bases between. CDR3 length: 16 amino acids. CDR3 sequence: CASSTNPPKTGEKLFF. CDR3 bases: TGTGCCAGTAGTACCAACCCACCGAAGACGGGGGAAAAACTGTTTTTT.

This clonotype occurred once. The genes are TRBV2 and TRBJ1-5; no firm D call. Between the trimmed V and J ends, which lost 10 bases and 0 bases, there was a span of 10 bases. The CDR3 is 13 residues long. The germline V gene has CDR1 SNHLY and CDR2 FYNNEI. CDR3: CATRGYSNQPQHF. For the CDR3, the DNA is TGTGCCACCCGAGGGTATAGCAATCAGCCCCAGCATTTT.

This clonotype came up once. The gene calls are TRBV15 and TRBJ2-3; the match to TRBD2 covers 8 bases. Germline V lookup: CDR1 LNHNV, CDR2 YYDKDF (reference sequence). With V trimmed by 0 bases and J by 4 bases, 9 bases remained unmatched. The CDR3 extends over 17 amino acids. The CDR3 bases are TGTGCCACCAGCAGAGAGACCGGACTAGCCGGGGCAGATACGCAGTATTTT. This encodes CATSRETGLAGADTQYF.

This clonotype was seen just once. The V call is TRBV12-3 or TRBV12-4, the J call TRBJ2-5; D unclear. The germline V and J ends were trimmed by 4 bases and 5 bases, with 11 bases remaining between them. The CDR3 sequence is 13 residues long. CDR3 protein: CASSSTVRETQYF. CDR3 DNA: TGTGCCAGCAGTTCCACAGTAAGGGAGACCCAGTACTTC.

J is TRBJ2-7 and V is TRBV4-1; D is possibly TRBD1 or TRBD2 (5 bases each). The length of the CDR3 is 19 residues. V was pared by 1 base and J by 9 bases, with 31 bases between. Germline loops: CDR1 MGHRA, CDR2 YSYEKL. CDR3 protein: CASSQGLSRRGDPKRAQYF. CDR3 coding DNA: TGCGCCAGCAGCCAAGGATTGAGTCGAAGAGGGGACCCTAAGCGAGCGCAGTACTTC.

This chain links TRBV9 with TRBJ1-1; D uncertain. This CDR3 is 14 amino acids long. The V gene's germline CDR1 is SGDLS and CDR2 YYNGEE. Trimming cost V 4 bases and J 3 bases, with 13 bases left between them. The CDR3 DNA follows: TGTGCCAGCAGCCCCGACACCGAGTACACTGAAGCTTTCTTT. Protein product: CASSPDTEYTEAFF.

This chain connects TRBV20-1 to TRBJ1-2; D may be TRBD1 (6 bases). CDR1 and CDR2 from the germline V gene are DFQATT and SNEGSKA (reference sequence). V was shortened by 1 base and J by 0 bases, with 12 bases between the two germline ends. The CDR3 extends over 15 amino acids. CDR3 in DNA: TGCAGTGCTAGAGGCCCTGGACAGACTAACTATGGCTACACCTTC. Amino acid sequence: CSARGPGQTNYGYTF.

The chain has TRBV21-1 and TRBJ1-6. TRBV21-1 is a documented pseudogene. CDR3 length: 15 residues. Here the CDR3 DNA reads TGTGCCAGCAAAAGGCCAGAAGCCTATAATTCACCCCTCCACTTT. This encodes CASKRPEAYNSPLHF.

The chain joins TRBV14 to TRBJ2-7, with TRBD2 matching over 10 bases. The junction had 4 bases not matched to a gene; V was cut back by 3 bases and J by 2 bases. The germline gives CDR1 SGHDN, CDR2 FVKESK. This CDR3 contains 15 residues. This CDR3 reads CASSHLAGVPYEQYF. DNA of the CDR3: TGTGCCAGCAGCCATCTAGCGGGAGTCCCCTACGAGCAGTACTTC. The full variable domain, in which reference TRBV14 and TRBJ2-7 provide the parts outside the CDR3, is EAGVTQFPSHSVIEKGQTVTLRCDPISGHDNLYWYRRVMGKEIKFLLHFVKESKQDESGMPNNRFLAERTGGTYSTLKVQPAELEDSGVYFCASSHLAGVPYEQYFGPGTRLTVT.

The CDR3 loop reads CAWSVAYEQYF. The CDR3 DNA follows: TGTGCCTGGAGCGTAGCCTACGAGCAGTACTTC. J is TRBJ2-7 and V is TRBV30; D not certain. Germline CDR1 is GTSNPN and CDR2 is SVGIG (reference sequence). Trimming cost V 3 bases and J 2 bases, with 5 bases left between them. The CDR3 is made up of 11 amino acids.

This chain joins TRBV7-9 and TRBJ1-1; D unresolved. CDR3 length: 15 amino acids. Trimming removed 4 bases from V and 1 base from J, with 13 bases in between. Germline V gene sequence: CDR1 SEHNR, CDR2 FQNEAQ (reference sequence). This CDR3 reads CASSYVGLQNTEAFF. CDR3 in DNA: TGTGCCAGCAGCTACGTAGGACTGCAGAACACTGAAGCTTTCTTT.

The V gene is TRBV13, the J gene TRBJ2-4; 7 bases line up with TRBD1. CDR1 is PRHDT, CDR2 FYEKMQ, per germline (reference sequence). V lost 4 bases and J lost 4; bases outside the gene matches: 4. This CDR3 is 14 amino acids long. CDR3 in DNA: TGTGCCAGCAGCTCCCGGACAGGAAAAAACATTCAGTACTTC. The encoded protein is CASSSRTGKNIQYF.

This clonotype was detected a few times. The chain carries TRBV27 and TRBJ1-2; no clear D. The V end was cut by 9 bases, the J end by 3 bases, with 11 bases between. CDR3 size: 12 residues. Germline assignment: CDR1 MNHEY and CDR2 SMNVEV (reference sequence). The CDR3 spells CASSSGDYGYTF. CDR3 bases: TGTGCCAGTTCCTCCGGGGACTATGGCTACACCTTC.

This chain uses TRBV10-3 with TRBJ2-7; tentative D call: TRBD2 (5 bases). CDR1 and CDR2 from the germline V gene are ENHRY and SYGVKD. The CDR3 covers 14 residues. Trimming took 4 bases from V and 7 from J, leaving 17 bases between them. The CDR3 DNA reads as TGTGCCATCAGTGGCCCGGACTTAAGGCGAGAGCAGTACTTC. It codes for CAISGPDLRREQYF.

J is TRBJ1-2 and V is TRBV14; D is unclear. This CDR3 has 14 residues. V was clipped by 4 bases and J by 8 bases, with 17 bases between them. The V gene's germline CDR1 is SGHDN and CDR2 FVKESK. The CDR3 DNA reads TGTGCCAGCAGCCGGGGAAGTCATCCGGGGGGCTACACCTTC. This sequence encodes CASSRGSHPGGYTF.

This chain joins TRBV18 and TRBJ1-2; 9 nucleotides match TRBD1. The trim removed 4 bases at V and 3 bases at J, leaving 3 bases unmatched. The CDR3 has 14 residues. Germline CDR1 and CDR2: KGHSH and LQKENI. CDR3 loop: CASSLGQGDYGYTF. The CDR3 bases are TGTGCCAGCTCACTGGGACAGGGAGACTATGGCTACACCTTC.

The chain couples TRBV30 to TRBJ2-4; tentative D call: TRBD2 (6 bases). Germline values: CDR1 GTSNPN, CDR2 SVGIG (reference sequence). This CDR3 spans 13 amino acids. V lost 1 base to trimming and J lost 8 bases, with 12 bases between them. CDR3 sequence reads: CAWSATSVDIQYF. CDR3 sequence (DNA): TGTGCCTGGAGTGCGACTAGTGTGGACATTCAGTACTTC. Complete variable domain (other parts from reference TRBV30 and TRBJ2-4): SQTIHQWPATLVQPVGSPLSLECTVEGTSNPNLYWYRQAAGRGLQLLFYSVGIGQISSEVPQNLSASRPQDRQFILSSKKLLLSDSGFYLCAWSATSVDIQYFGAGTRLSVL.

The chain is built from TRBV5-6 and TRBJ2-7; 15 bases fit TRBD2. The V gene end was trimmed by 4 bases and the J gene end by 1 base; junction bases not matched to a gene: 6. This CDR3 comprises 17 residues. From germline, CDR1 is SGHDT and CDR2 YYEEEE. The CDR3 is CASSVWTSGRGSYEQYF. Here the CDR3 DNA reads TGTGCCAGCAGCGTCTGGACTAGCGGGAGGGGTTCCTACGAGCAGTACTTC.

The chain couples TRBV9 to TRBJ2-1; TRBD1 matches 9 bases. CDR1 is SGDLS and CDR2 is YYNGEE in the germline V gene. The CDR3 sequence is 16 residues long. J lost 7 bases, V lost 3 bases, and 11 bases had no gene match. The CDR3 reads CASSAQGGQGLNEQFF. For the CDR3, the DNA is TGTGCCAGCAGCGCCCAGGGGGGACAGGGACTAAATGAGCAGTTCTTC.

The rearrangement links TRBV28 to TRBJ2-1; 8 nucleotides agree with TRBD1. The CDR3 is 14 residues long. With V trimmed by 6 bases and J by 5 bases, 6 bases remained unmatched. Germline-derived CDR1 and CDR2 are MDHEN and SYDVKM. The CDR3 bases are TGTGCCAGCAGCATAACAGGGGGGAACAATGAGCAGTTCTTC. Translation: CASSITGGNNEQFF.

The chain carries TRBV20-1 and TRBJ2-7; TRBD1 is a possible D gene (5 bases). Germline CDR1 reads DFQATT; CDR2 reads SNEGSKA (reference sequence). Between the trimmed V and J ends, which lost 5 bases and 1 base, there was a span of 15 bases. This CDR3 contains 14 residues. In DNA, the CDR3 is TGCAGTGCTCATGGGGCGTTGGGTTCCTACGAGCAGTACTTC. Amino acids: CSAHGALGSYEQYF.

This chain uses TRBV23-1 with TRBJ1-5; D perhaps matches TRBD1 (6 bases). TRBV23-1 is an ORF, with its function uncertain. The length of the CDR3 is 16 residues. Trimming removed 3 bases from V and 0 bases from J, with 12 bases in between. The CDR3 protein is CASSQGRGHSNQPQHF. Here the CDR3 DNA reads TGCGCCAGCAGTCAGGGCAGGGGCCATAGCAATCAGCCCCAGCATTTT.

CDR3 region: CSAKDSWGGVHEQYF. For the CDR3, the DNA is TGCAGTGCTAAGGACAGCTGGGGAGGCGTGCACGAGCAGTACTTC. The chain combines TRBV20-1 with TRBJ2-7, with D possibly called TRBD1 or TRBD2 (6 bases each). CDR3 size: 15 residues. The V gene's germline CDR1 is DFQATT and CDR2 SNEGSKA (reference sequence). Trimming stripped 4 bases from V and 5 bases from J, with 21 bases between.

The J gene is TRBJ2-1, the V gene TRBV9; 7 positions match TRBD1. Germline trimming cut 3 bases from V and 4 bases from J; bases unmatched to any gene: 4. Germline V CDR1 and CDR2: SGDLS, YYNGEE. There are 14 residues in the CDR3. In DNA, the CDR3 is TGTGCCAGCAGCGCGACAGGGACGTACAATGAGCAGTTCTTC. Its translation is CASSATGTYNEQFF.

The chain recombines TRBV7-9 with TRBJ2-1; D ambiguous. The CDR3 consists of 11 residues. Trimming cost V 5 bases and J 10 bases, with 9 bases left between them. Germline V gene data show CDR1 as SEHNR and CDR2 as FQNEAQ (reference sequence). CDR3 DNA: TGTGCCAGCAGCCCTCGTGAGGAGCAGTTCTTC. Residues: CASSPREEQFF.

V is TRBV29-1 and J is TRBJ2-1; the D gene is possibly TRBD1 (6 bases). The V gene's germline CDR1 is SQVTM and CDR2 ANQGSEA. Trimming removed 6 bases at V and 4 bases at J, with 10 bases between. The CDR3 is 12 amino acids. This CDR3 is CSVETGYNEQFF. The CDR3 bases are TGCAGCGTAGAAACAGGGTACAATGAGCAGTTCTTC.